This TCR beta chain was sequenced in a study of T cells in Graves' hyperthyroidism and ophthalmopathy. This clonotype has ten or more counts. The CDR3 runs 15 residues. Germline V CDR1 and CDR2: SNHLY, FYNNEI. The V segment lost 8 bases and the J segment 0 bases; nucleotides outside the gene matches: 9. Researchers took RNA transcripts and amplified the TCR beta CDR3 regions from them. An initial round of RT-PCR targeting the TCR CDR3 relied on the HTBI primer set. Via MiXCR, TCRdb re-called the multiplex PCR reads, giving one row per CDR3 protein. This table holds over 500,000 distinct CDR3 sequences, around 50% found once.

The chain joins TRBV2 to TRBJ1-1; 7 bases line up with TRBD1. Specimen: peripheral blood or thyroid tissue (not recorded which). This sequence originates from an adult woman with Graves' disease, either hyperthyroidism or ophthalmopathy (not recorded which). The CDR3 sequence is CASGTHRGMNTEAFF. CDR3 nucleotide sequence: TGTGCCAGCGGTACTCACAGGGGAATGAACACTGAAGCTTTCTTT. The whole variable domain, filled in from reference TRBV2 and TRBJ1-1, reads EPEVTQTPSHQVTQMGQEVILRCVPISNHLYFYWYRQILGQKVEFLVSFYNNEISEKSEIFDDQFSVERPDGSNFTLKIRSTKLEDSAMYFCASGTHRGMNTEAFFGQGTRLTVV.